This T cell receptor beta chain was identified during a study of blood T cell repertoires in COVID-19. Using immunoSEQ multiplex PCR, the repertoire was profiled, and TCRdb retains in-frame clones only, with some absent. Among 170,000 or so clones listed, around 84% were seen once. The CDR3 loop spans 16 amino acids. The germline gives CDR1 SGDLS, CDR2 YYNGEE. The V gene end was trimmed by 4 bases and the J gene end by 2 bases; junction bases not matched to a gene: 5. The chain links TRBV9 to TRBJ2-2; 10 nucleotides match TRBD1. The TCR originated in a man in his 60s with COVID-19, enrolled during active disease. The specimen sequenced was peripheral blood. CDR3 residues: CASSLRDRGNTGELFF. CDR3 nucleotide sequence: TGTGCCAGCAGCCTCCGGGACAGGGGCAACACCGGGGAGCTGTTTTTT.